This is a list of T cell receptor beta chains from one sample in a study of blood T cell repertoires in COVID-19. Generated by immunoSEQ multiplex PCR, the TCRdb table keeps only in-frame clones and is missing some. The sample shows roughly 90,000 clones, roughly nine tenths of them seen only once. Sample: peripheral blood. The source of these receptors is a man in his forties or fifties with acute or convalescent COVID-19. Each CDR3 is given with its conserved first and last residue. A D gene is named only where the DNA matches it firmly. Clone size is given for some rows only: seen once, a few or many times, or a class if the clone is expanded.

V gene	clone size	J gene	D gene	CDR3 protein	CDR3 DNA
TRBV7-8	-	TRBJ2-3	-	CASSLGGLSTDTQYF	TGTGCCAGCAGCTTAGGAGGCCTGAGCACAGATACGCAGTATTTT
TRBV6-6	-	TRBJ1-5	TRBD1	CASSHRQGMQPQHF	TGTGCCAGCAGCCATCGACAGGGAATGCAGCCCCAGCATTTT
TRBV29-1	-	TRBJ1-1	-	CSVEAAQTMITEAFF	TGCAGCGTTGAGGCAGCCCAAACTATGATCACTGAAGCTTTCTTT
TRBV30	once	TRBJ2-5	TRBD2	CAGSPSGADETQYF	TGTGCCGGAAGCCCTAGCGGGGCAGATGAGACCCAGTACTTC
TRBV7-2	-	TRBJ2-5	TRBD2	CASSFMTSGGAKETQYF	TGTGCCAGCAGCTTTATGACTAGCGGGGGGGCTAAAGAGACCCAGTACTTC
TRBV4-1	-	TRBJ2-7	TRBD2	CASSQVRAGTRVYEQYF	TGCGCCAGCAGCCAAGTCAGGGCAGGGACTAGGGTCTACGAGCAGTACTTC
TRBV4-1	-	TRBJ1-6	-	CASSPRSFTEVRSPLHF	TGCGCCAGCAGCCCCAGGAGCTTCACGGAGGTGCGGTCACCCCTCCACTTT
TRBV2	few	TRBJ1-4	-	CASSMGQHNEKLFF	TGTGCCAGCAGTATGGGGCAGCATAATGAAAAACTGTTTTTT
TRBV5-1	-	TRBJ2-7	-	CASRRALGDSEQYF	TGCGCCAGCAGGCGAGCCCTGGGGGACTCCGAGCAGTACTTC
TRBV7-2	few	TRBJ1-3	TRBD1	CASSPNPGQGAPGNTIYF	TGTGCCAGCAGCCCAAATCCGGGACAGGGGGCGCCTGGAAACACCATATATTTT
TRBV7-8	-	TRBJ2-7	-	CASSLDRPHEQYF	TGTGCCAGCAGCTTAGACAGGCCCCACGAGCAGTACTTC
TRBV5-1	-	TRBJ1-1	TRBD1	CASSTPGTGSGTEAFF	TGCGCCAGCAGCACACCCGGGACAGGGAGTGGGACTGAAGCTTTCTTT
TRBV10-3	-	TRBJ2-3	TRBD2	CAIASQRDTDTQYF	TGTGCCATCGCCTCGCAGCGGGACACAGATACGCAGTATTTT
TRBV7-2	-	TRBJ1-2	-	CASSATEHHGYTF	TGTGCCAGCAGCGCGACAGAGCACCATGGCTACACCTTC
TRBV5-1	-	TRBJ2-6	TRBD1	CASSSSGTGVSGANVLTF	TGCGCCAGCAGCTCCTCCGGGACAGGGGTATCTGGGGCCAACGTCCTGACTTTC